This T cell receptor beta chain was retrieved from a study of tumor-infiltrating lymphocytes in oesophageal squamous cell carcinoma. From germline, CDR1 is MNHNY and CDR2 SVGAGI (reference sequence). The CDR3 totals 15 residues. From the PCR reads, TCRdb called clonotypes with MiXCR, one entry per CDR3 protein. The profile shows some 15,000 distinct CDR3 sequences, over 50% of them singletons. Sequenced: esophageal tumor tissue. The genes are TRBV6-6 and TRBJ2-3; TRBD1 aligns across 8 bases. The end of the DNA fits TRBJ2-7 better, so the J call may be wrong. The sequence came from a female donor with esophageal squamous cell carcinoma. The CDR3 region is CASSPRAGGGYEQYF. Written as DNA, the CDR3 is TGTGCCAGCAGTCCCCGGGCAGGGGGCGGATACGAGCAGTACTTC.